This T cell receptor (delta chain) was documented in a study of delta chain sequences of gamma delta T cells (dated by TCRdb to the late 2010s). Preparation of the library involved 5' RACE. Reads for this sample came from an Illumina MiSeq. Public reads were reanalyzed in TCRdb with CATT, and rows carrying the same DNA were merged afterwards. The sample data list over 2,000 delta-chain clones, and over 25% of these were observed just once. Of the sample, 17% falls within the top ten clones. For this clone: Its target antigen remains unknown. This clone may be a read error of a much larger clone one base away.

The germline V gene sets CDR1 to GEAIGNYY and CDR2 to EKD. Measured from the cysteine to the phenylalanine, the CDR3 is 19 residues long. Only the CDR3 DNA stays, 57 bases, in frame from base 1. Trimming takes 0 bases off V and 2 bases off J; junction bases not matched to a gene: 9. Sequencing input: either unsorted cells or a sorted T cell fraction (not recorded which). The sequence came from a human donor in good health. The rearrangement joined TRDV2 to TRDJ3, and TRDD3 aligns with 7 junction nucleotides. The nucleotides are TGTGCCTGTGACACCGTGGAGGATACGCTCCCCTGGGACACCCGACAGATGTTTTTC. It encodes CACDTVEDTLPWDTRQMFF.